These T cell receptor beta chains were read from a single sample in a study of blood T cell repertoires in COVID-19. Data came from immunoSEQ multiplex PCR; TCRdb stores just in-frame clones and leaves some out. The sample lists a few hundred thousand clones, roughly 90% seen once, with around 2.8% in the top ten. The sequencing sample was made of peripheral blood. The receptors originated from a woman in her 30s with COVID-19, enrolled during active disease. CDR3s include the opening cysteine and the closing phenylalanine or tryptophan. D genes are given only for firm matches. Where a row states a size, it is once, few, many or the class of an expanded clone; other rows omit it.

D	V	length	J	size	CDR3	DNA
NA	TRBV5-4	15	TRBJ2-1	NA	CASSSGKDALEEQFF	TGTGCCAGCAGCTCGGGGAAAGACGCCCTGGAGGAGCAGTTCTTC
NA	TRBV12-2	17	TRBJ2-3	NA	CASRLAGTGVLTDTQYF	TGTGCAAGTCGCTTAGCAGGTACAGGGGTCCTCACAGATACGCAGTATTTT
TRBD2	TRBV5-5	15	TRBJ2-5	NA	CASSLDGRARETQYF	TGTGCCAGCAGCTTGGACGGGAGGGCTAGAGAGACCCAGTACTTC
NA	TRBV2	13	TRBJ2-1	NA	CASRGGVGNEQFF	TGTGCCAGCAGAGGGGGTGTTGGGAATGAGCAGTTCTTC
NA	TRBV7-2	12	TRBJ1-5	NA	CASSFRDQPQHF	TGTGCCAGCAGCTTCAGGGATCAGCCCCAGCATTTT
TRBD2	TRBV12-5	16	TRBJ2-2	NA	CASGLGTSGYTGELFF	TGTGCTAGTGGTTTGGGGACTAGCGGATACACCGGGGAGCTGTTTTTT
NA	TRBV6-5	13	TRBJ1-2	NA	CASTLGSNYGYTF	TGTGCCAGCACCTTGGGCAGTAACTATGGCTACACCTTC
NA	TRBV21-1	17	TRBJ2-7	NA	CASSKEKQGAGFYEQYF	TGTGCCAGCAGCAAGGAAAAACAGGGGGCTGGATTTTACGAGCAGTACTTC
NA	TRBV4-1	15	TRBJ1-2	NA	CASSPSGRVVYGYTF	TGCGCCAGCAGCCCGTCGGGCAGGGTGGTCTATGGCTACACCTTC
TRBD1	TRBV24-1	15	TRBJ1-2	NA	CATSDFPTGNYGYTF	TGTGCCACCAGTGATTTTCCGACAGGGAACTATGGCTACACCTTC
TRBD1	TRBV4-3	13	TRBJ1-1	NA	CASSRGQGLRAFF	TGCGCCAGCAGCCGCGGACAGGGCTTGAGAGCTTTCTTT
NA	TRBV2	17	TRBJ1-5	NA	CASRPGRGRGGNQPQHF	TGTGCCAGCAGGCCCGGCCGAGGCAGGGGTGGCAATCAGCCCCAGCATTTT
TRBD1	TRBV4-1	16	TRBJ1-4	NA	CASSPIGQGRNEKLFF	TGCGCCAGCAGCCCCATCGGACAGGGCAGAAATGAAAAACTGTTTTTT
NA	TRBV7-9	14	TRBJ1-1	NA	CASSLVGQGPEAFF	TGTGCCAGCAGCTTAGTGGGACAAGGCCCTGAAGCTTTCTTT
NA	TRBV4-3	16	TRBJ1-2	NA	CASSQDTDGPRGGYTF	TGCGCCAGCAGCCAAGATACTGACGGCCCTAGGGGTGGCTACACCTTC
NA	TRBV6-2/TRBV6-3	12	TRBJ2-1	NA	CASSESRINQFF	TGTGCCAGCAGTGAGTCCCGAATAAACCAGTTCTTC
NA	TRBV5-1	15	TRBJ2-5	NA	CASRAPRGDGMAQYF	TGCGCCAGCAGGGCACCCAGGGGCGATGGGATGGCCCAGTACTTC
TRBD1	TRBV7-6	15	TRBJ1-1	once	CASSVGTGANTEAFF	TGTGCCAGCAGCGTAGGGACAGGGGCGAACACTGAAGCTTTCTTT
TRBD1	TRBV28	14	TRBJ2-7	NA	CASRLDRDRNEQYF	TGTGCCAGCAGGCTAGACCGGGACAGGAACGAGCAGTACTTC
NA	TRBV5-1	15	TRBJ1-4	NA	CASSTSGTSNEKLFF	TGCGCCAGCAGCACATCCGGGACTTCTAATGAAAAACTGTTTTTT
NA	TRBV29-1	13	TRBJ2-6	NA	CSVVELGANVLTF	TGCAGCGTTGTTGAGCTTGGGGCCAACGTCCTGACTTTC
TRBD1	TRBV5-4	15	TRBJ1-2	NA	CASSSGTGGLYGYTF	TGTGCCAGCAGCTCCGGGACAGGGGGCCTCTATGGCTACACCTTC
NA	TRBV5-1	16	TRBJ1-6	once	CASSLENEGVGSPLHF	TGCGCCAGCAGCCTCGAGAATGAGGGGGTAGGTTCACCCCTCCACTTT
TRBD1	TRBV6-4	14	TRBJ1-2	NA	CASSDPWTGQGYTF	TGTGCCAGCAGTGACCCGTGGACAGGGCAAGGCTACACCTTC
NA	TRBV18	16	TRBJ1-3	NA	CASSPGGRGYGNTIYF	TGTGCCAGCTCACCAGGGGGCCGGGGTTACGGAAACACCATATATTTT
TRBD1	TRBV5-1	16	TRBJ2-7	NA	CASSLQTGTGGGEQYF	TGCGCCAGCAGCTTACAGACCGGGACAGGGGGCGGCGAGCAGTACTTC
NA	TRBV29-1	14	TRBJ2-1	once	CSARDTSSYNEQFF	TGCAGCGCTCGGGACACCAGCTCCTACAATGAGCAGTTCTTC
TRBD1	TRBV9	15	TRBJ1-4	once	CASSVEQGGGEKLFF	TGTGCCAGCAGCGTAGAGCAGGGGGGTGGTGAAAAACTGTTTTTT
NA	TRBV2	11	TRBJ2-1	few	CASSARAVQFF	TGTGCCAGCAGTGCCAGGGCCGTGCAGTTCTTC
NA	TRBV6-4	15	TRBJ2-1	NA	CASSELTATYNEQFF	TGTGCCAGCAGTGAATTGACTGCTACTTACAATGAGCAGTTCTTC
NA	TRBV7-2	12	TRBJ1-5	NA	CASSPDSQPQHF	TGTGCCAGCAGCCCCGATAGTCAGCCCCAGCATTTT
NA	TRBV28	15	TRBJ1-5	NA	CASSFRGMRDQPQHF	TGTGCCAGCAGTTTCCGGGGTATGCGCGATCAGCCCCAGCATTTT
NA	TRBV7-9	14	TRBJ2-7	NA	CASSPSVRPYEQYF	TGTGCCAGCAGCCCTAGTGTACGGCCCTACGAGCAGTACTTC
TRBD1	TRBV13	18	TRBJ2-6	NA	CASSSTGQGAVGANVLTF	TGTGCCAGCAGCTCCACGGGACAGGGGGCCGTTGGGGCCAACGTCCTGACTTTC
NA	TRBV4-3	15	TRBJ2-2	NA	CASSPGGAHTGELFF	TGCGCCAGCAGCCCGGGGGGCGCTCACACCGGGGAGCTGTTTTTT
TRBD1	TRBV19	13	TRBJ1-1	NA	CASSPGQGIEAFF	TGTGCCAGTAGCCCGGGACAGGGGATTGAAGCTTTCTTT
NA	TRBV10-3	12	TRBJ1-2	NA	CAIRAEGVGYTF	TGTGCCATCAGGGCTGAGGGGGTCGGCTACACCTTC
TRBD2	TRBV5-1	17	TRBJ2-2	NA	CASSLLAPGLAAGELFF	TGCGCCAGCAGCTTACTAGCCCCTGGACTAGCTGCCGGGGAGCTGTTTTTT
TRBD1	TRBV7-2	16	TRBJ2-2	NA	CASSRNRGANTGELFF	TGTGCCAGCAGCCGGAACAGGGGTGCGAACACCGGGGAGCTGTTTTTT
TRBD2	TRBV19	14	TRBJ2-1	NA	CASSIGGTSGEQFF	TGTGCCAGTAGTATCGGGGGGACTTCTGGTGAGCAGTTCTTC
NA	TRBV7-9	13	TRBJ1-1	few	CASSPGQNTEAFF	TGTGCCAGCAGTCCAGGACAGAACACTGAAGCTTTCTTT
NA	TRBV12-1	15	TRBJ2-1	once	CASSAGTSSYNEQFF	TGTGCCAGCAGCGCCGGGACTAGCTCCTACAATGAGCAGTTCTTC